Below, 4 T cell receptor beta chains from the same sample are listed, as sequenced in a study of T cell changes during pregnancy in multiple sclerosis. Some clones are missing from TCRdb's copy, which holds only in-frame ones; the method was immunoSEQ multiplex PCR. Among about 40,000 clones listed, 91% were seen once. The sequencing used CD4+ T cells from peripheral blood mononuclear cells, collected before pregnancy. The receptors were sampled from a female donor with multiple sclerosis, enrolled in a pregnancy study.

V usage is TRBV30 and J usage is TRBJ1-5, with D possibly TRBD1 on 5 matching bases. Per the germline V gene, CDR1 is GTSNPN and CDR2 is SVGIG (reference sequence). The CDR3 is 15 residues long. Trimming left V 1 base short and J 0 bases short, with 10 bases between. CDR3 amino acids: CAWSGGGNSNQPQHF. Here the CDR3 DNA reads TGTGCCTGGAGTGGCGGGGGGAATAGCAATCAGCCCCAGCATTTT. Looking up the rest from reference TRBV30 and TRBJ1-5 gives the full variable domain: SQTIHQWPATLVQPVGSPLSLECTVEGTSNPNLYWYRQAAGRGLQLLFYSVGIGQISSEVPQNLSASRPQDRQFILSSKKLLLSDSGFYLCAWSGGGNSNQPQHFGDGTRLSIL.

The chain carries TRBV7-9 and TRBJ1-3; 7 bases line up with TRBD1. CDR1 is SEHNR and CDR2 is FQNEAQ in the germline V gene (reference sequence). Losses at the gene ends were 1 base for V and 0 bases for J; bases not matched to a gene: 3. The CDR3 is 16 amino acids. The CDR3 sequence: CASSLVQGPSGNTIYF. CDR3 DNA: TGTGCCAGCAGCTTAGTACAGGGGCCCTCTGGAAACACCATATATTTT. The complete variable domain, with remaining parts taken from reference TRBV7-9 and TRBJ1-3, reads DTGVSQNPRHKITKRGQNVTFRCDPISEHNRLYWYRQTLGQGPEFLTYFQNEAQLEKSRLLSDRFSAERPKGSFSTLEIQRTEQGDSAMYLCASSLVQGPSGNTIYFGEGSWLTVV.

The gene calls are TRBV2 and TRBJ2-3; D may be TRBD2 (5 bases). The CDR3 sequence is 15 residues long. Germline lookup yields CDR1 SNHLY and CDR2 FYNNEI. The ends were cut back, 7 bases at V and 0 bases at J, with 14 bases in the middle. The CDR3 nucleotides are TGTGCCAGCACCAGGTTGGGCGGGAGCACAGATACGCAGTATTTT. Its translation is CASTRLGGSTDTQYF.

This clone was counted a single time. The chain couples TRBV19 to TRBJ2-1; maybe TRBD1 (5 bases). The V gene lost 4 bases and the J gene lost 4 bases, with 8 bases spanning the gap. Germline V gives CDR1 LNHDA, CDR2 SQIVND (reference sequence). The CDR3 runs to 13 residues. The CDR3 nucleotides are TGTGCCAGTAGTAATGCAGGGTACAATGAGCAGTTCTTC. The encoded protein is CASSNAGYNEQFF.